A single sample gave rise to the 10 T cell receptor beta chains below, sequenced in a study of OX40 agonist ivuxolimab in advanced cancers. Here immunoSEQ multiplex PCR was the method, and the copy in TCRdb shows in-frame clones only, minus some. The data contain 45,000 to 60,000 clones, approximately 90% of them seen just once; the ten biggest clones take up 5.4%. This specimen was CD4+ or CD8+ T cells sorted from blood, taken in a trial of the OX40 agonist ivuxolimab. The source of these receptors is an adult with an advanced solid tumor such as melanoma, head and neck, liver or kidney cancer.

The rearrangement links TRBV9 to TRBJ2-7; TRBD1 aligns across 8 bases. CDR1 and CDR2 from the germline V gene are SGDLS and YYNGEE. The CDR3 runs 16 residues. V lost 4 bases, J lost 3 bases, and 12 bases stayed unmatched. The CDR3 reads CASSPRTGSGFYEQYF. CDR3 sequence (DNA): TGTGCCAGCAGCCCTCGGACAGGGAGCGGGTTCTACGAGCAGTACTTC.

V gene TRBV7-8 combines with J gene TRBJ1-5, with D perhaps TRBD1 (6 bases). The CDR3 runs 16 residues. Germline V gives CDR1 SGHVS, CDR2 FQNEAQ. Trimming took off 1 base at V and 0 bases at J, with 10 bases between the two ends. The CDR3 DNA is TGTGCCAGCAGCTTAGTCCACAGGGATAGCAATCAGCCCCAGCATTTT. Translation gives CASSLVHRDSNQPQHF. Variable domain in full (rest from reference TRBV7-8 and TRBJ1-5): GAGVSQSPRYKVAKRGQDVALRCDPISGHVSLFWYQQALGQGPEFLTYFQNEAQLDKSGLPSDRFFAERPEGSVSTLKIQRTQQEDSAVYLCASSLVHRDSNQPQHFGDGTRLSIL.

This rearrangement joins TRBV28 to TRBJ1-5, with TRBD1 as a possible D gene (6 bases). The CDR3 spans 16 residues. V lost 1 base and J lost 4, with 14 bases in between. CDR1 MDHEN and CDR2 SYDVKM come from the germline V gene. CDR3 DNA: TGTGCCAGCAGTTTATATGGGGCAGGGGAAAATCAGCCCCAGCATTTT. Translating it yields CASSLYGAGENQPQHF.

The rearrangement uses TRBV5-5 and TRBJ1-1; D is uncertain. Trimming removed 0 bases from V and 0 bases from J, with 9 bases in between. This CDR3 contains 15 residues. Germline CDR1 and CDR2: SGHKS and YYEKEE (reference sequence). The CDR3 spells CASSLDPIMNTEAFF. The CDR3 coding sequence is TGTGCCAGCAGCTTGGACCCCATAATGAACACTGAAGCTTTCTTT.

V gene TRBV29-1 combines with J gene TRBJ1-1; D is uncertain. The germline V gene has CDR1 SQVTM and CDR2 ANQGSEA. Trimming took off 4 bases at V and 8 bases at J, with 11 bases between the two ends. There are 11 residues in the CDR3. The CDR3 loop reads CSVALGREAFF. The CDR3 nucleotides are TGCAGCGTTGCCCTGGGCAGGGAAGCTTTCTTT.

To note about this clone: Other DNA variants within this sample encode the same CDR3. The chain is built from TRBV15 and TRBJ2-7; 12 bases agree with TRBD2. The CDR3 covers 22 residues. Trimming cost V 2 bases and J 1 base; bases outside gene matches: 21. Germline V gene lookup returns CDR1 LNHNV and CDR2 YYDKDF (reference sequence). This CDR3 reads CATSRLAPGRLAGEVFSYEQYF. The CDR3 nucleotides read TGTGCCACCAGCAGACTCGCTCCTGGGAGACTAGCGGGAGAAGTGTTTTCCTACGAGCAGTACTTC.

The chain's CDR3 is CASSLGQGATYEQYF. CDR3 coding DNA: TGTGCCAGCAGCCTGGGACAGGGGGCTACCTACGAGCAGTACTTC. The V call is TRBV9, the J call TRBJ2-7; TRBD1 matches 12 bases. The V segment lost 4 bases and the J segment 2 bases; nucleotides outside the gene matches: 4. CDR1 and CDR2 from the germline V gene are SGDLS and YYNGEE. This CDR3 has 15 residues.

The gene calls are TRBV5-8 and TRBJ2-7; TRBD2 might be the D (5 bases). The CDR3 contains 14 residues. Trimming stripped 5 bases from V and 4 bases from J, with 16 bases between. Per germline, CDR1 SGHTS and CDR2 YDEGEE. The CDR3 protein is CASRTRRGRYEQYF. In nucleotides, the CDR3 is TGTGCCAGCAGGACAAGGAGAGGGCGGTACGAGCAGTACTTC. The whole variable domain, filled in from reference TRBV5-8 and TRBJ2-7, reads EAGVTQSPTHLIKTRGQQATLRCSPISGHTSVYWYQQALGLGLQFLLWYDEGEERNRGNFPPRFSGRQFPNYSSELNVNALELEDSALYLCASRTRRGRYEQYFGPGTRLTVT.

The J gene is TRBJ2-1, the V gene TRBV5-4, with 7 positions matching TRBD2. CDR1 is SGHNT, CDR2 YYREEE, per germline (reference sequence). With 6 bases clipped from V and 6 bases from J, the junction kept 15 bases outside the gene matches. The CDR3 spans 16 residues. CDR3 nucleotide sequence: TGTGCCAGCACCGCCGGGGAGGGGCGAATACGCAATGAGCAGTTCTTC. Translated: CASTAGEGRIRNEQFF.

This rearrangement joins TRBV6-6 to TRBJ2-7, with TRBD2 matching 7 bases. The CDR3 covers 14 residues. V shed 6 bases and J 3 bases; nucleotides not matched to a gene: 8. Germline V lookup: CDR1 MNHNY, CDR2 SVGAGI (reference sequence). This CDR3 reads CASSPPGGSYEQYF. The CDR3 coding sequence is TGTGCCAGCAGCCCCCCCGGCGGGAGCTACGAGCAGTACTTC.